This is a list of T cell receptor beta chains from one sample in a study of T cells of healthy individuals. TCRdb ran MiXCR on the 5' RACE reads and lists one entry per CDR3 protein. The table shows 75,000 to 95,000 distinct CDR3 sequences, with 5% occurring only once. The receptors originated from a female donor in good health. CDR3s leave out the opening cysteine and the closing phenylalanine or tryptophan.

TRBJ2-7,TRBV27,14,ASSLTRGDYSYEQY
TRBJ2-1,TRBV27,13,ASRYQGWAYNEQF
TRBJ1-5,TRBV6-1,10,ASRESNQPQH
TRBJ2-7,TRBV10-3,9,AISQGYEQY
TRBJ2-1,TRBV12-3/TRBV12-4,14,ASSGGLADAYREQF
TRBJ2-7,TRBV6-2/TRBV6-3,12,ASRGGITPYEQY
TRBJ1-1,TRBV7-9,13,ASILQGSPGTEAF
TRBJ1-1,TRBV11-2,13,ASSSAGTGGGRAF
TRBJ1-5,TRBV4-1,13,ASSQLRLSNQPQH
TRBJ2-2,TRBV20-1,12,SASSGRPAGELF
TRBJ2-5,TRBV27,13,ASSPGTSGAETQY
TRBJ1-1,TRBV7-8,15,ASSLGRGQGLNTEAF
TRBJ2-1,TRBV16,13,ASTPIRVKYNEQF
TRBJ2-1,TRBV12-3/TRBV12-4,11,ASSLIGGRVEF
TRBJ1-6,TRBV5-4,13,ASSLETGRNSPLH
TRBJ2-4,TRBV29-1,11,SVDSTGHGIQY
TRBJ1-3,TRBV7-8,16,ASSSDRGSRNSGNTIY
TRBJ1-5,TRBV19,11,ASSMSGGGTQH
TRBJ1-5,TRBV19,14,ASSMRGINSNQPQH
TRBJ1-2,TRBV27,11,ASSPTPWAGYT